The next 12 T cell receptor beta chains were all read from a single sample in a study of cytomegalovirus exposure and HLA in healthy donors. Sequenced by immunoSEQ multiplex PCR; TCRdb stores in-frame clones only, minus some. The data contain under 250,000 clones, approximately 87% of them seen just once; the ten biggest clones take up 5.5% to 6.5%. Input material: PBMCs. These receptors all come from a woman aged 18-29 years in good health and CMV-seronegative.

This clone was counted only a few times. The CDR3 spells CASSVATGDTGELFF. The DNA for the CDR3 is TGTGCCAGCAGCGTAGCTACGGGGGACACCGGGGAGCTGTTTTTT. The rearrangement links TRBV9 to TRBJ2-2; D possibly corresponds to TRBD2 (6 bases). The CDR3 sequence is 15 residues long. The germline CDR1 and CDR2 sequences are SGDLS and YYNGEE. Trimming left V 0 bases short and J 3 bases short, with 9 bases between.

Notes on this clone: Other DNA sequences in the sample encode the same CDR3. This chain connects TRBV5-1 to TRBJ2-1; D is unclear. Trimming shortened V by 0 bases and J by 8 bases, and 6 bases separated the two germline ends. There are 12 residues in the CDR3. Germline CDR1 reads SGHRS; CDR2 reads YFSETQ. The CDR3 bases are TGCGCCAGCAGCTTGGAGGGCTATGAGCAGTTCTTC. The encoded protein is CASSLEGYEQFF.

The CDR3 bases are TGTGCCAGCAGCTTTCGAGACCTCGAAAAACTGTTTTTT. This translates into CASSFRDLEKLFF. This chain joins TRBV13 and TRBJ1-4; D unresolved. Germline-derived CDR1 and CDR2 are PRHDT and FYEKMQ (reference sequence). This CDR3 is built from 13 residues. The V and J ends lost 3 bases and 8 bases respectively, with 10 bases between them.

This clone came up once. The chain combines TRBV12-2 with TRBJ1-2. TRBV12-2 is listed as a pseudogene. This CDR3 comprises 13 residues. Here the CDR3 reads CASPDGIDYGYTF. In nucleotides, the CDR3 is TGTGCAAGTCCCGACGGCATCGACTATGGCTACACCTTC.

This chain connects TRBV28 to TRBJ1-2, with a possible D match to TRBD1 (6 bases). The CDR3 has 12 amino acids. Trimming removed 9 bases from V and 4 bases from J, with 12 bases in between. Germline V gene data show CDR1 as MDHEN and CDR2 as SYDVKM. CDR3 sequence: CASMTGFYGYTF. As DNA, the CDR3 is TGTGCCAGTATGACAGGTTTCTATGGCTACACCTTC.

This clone was counted once. The V gene is TRBV6-5, the J gene TRBJ1-2; unclear D gene. Looked up from germline, CDR1 is MNHEY and CDR2 is SVGAGI. V lost 5 bases to trimming and J lost 6 bases, with 10 bases between them. This CDR3 spans 12 amino acids. This CDR3 reads CASSRGPDGYTF. The DNA of the CDR3 is TGTGCCAGCAGTAGAGGGCCCGATGGCTACACCTTC.

This chain uses TRBV10-3 with TRBJ2-2; the D gene is possibly TRBD1 (5 bases). Germline values: CDR1 ENHRY, CDR2 SYGVKD. V was pared by 7 bases and J by 3 bases, with 9 bases between. This CDR3 spans 13 amino acids. The chain's CDR3 is CAINPGYTGELFF. CDR3 DNA sequence: TGTGCCATCAACCCAGGGTACACCGGGGAGCTGTTTTTT.

The V call is TRBV27, the J call TRBJ2-7; possibly TRBD1 for D (6 bases). V was clipped by 2 bases and J by 5 bases, with 13 bases between them. Germline values: CDR1 MNHEY, CDR2 SMNVEV (reference sequence). The CDR3 spans 14 residues. CDR3 sequence: CASSLGGPTDEQYF. The DNA for the CDR3 is TGTGCCAGCAGTTTAGGGGGCCCCACGGACGAGCAGTACTTC.

This chain connects TRBV6-5 to TRBJ1-1; D gene ambiguous. The CDR3 covers 13 residues. The germline V gene has CDR1 MNHEY and CDR2 SVGAGI. Trimming removed 0 bases from V and 1 base from J, with 3 bases in between. The DNA for the CDR3 is TGTGCCAGCAGTTACTCGTGGAACACTGAAGCTTTCTTT. It yields the protein CASSYSWNTEAFF.

The genes are TRBV6-6 and TRBJ2-1; 7 nucleotides agree with TRBD1. The CDR3 contains 13 residues. Germline CDR1 reads MNHNY; CDR2 reads SVGAGI (reference sequence). J gave up 7 bases and V 4 bases, and 4 bases lay outside the gene matches. CDR3 DNA: TGTGCCAGCAGTTCCGACAGGGTGAATGAGCAGTTCTTC. Protein: CASSSDRVNEQFF.

This chain joins TRBV11-2 and TRBJ2-1; 7 bases agree with TRBD1. The CDR3 is made up of 15 amino acids. Germline trimming cut 5 bases from V and 7 bases from J; bases unmatched to any gene: 11. Germline values: CDR1 SGHAT, CDR2 FQNNGV. The CDR3 region is CASSQGEISRNEQFF. The CDR3 coding sequence is TGTGCCAGCAGCCAGGGGGAGATCTCGAGGAATGAGCAGTTCTTC.

The rearrangement joins TRBV11-2 to TRBJ2-7; D remains unclear. The ends were cut back, 0 bases at V and 0 bases at J, with 9 bases in the middle. CDR3 size: 15 residues. Looked up from germline, CDR1 is SGHAT and CDR2 is FQNNGV. CDR3 sequence: CASSLESAPSYEQYF. CDR3 coding DNA: TGTGCCAGCAGCTTAGAGAGCGCCCCCTCCTACGAGCAGTACTTC.